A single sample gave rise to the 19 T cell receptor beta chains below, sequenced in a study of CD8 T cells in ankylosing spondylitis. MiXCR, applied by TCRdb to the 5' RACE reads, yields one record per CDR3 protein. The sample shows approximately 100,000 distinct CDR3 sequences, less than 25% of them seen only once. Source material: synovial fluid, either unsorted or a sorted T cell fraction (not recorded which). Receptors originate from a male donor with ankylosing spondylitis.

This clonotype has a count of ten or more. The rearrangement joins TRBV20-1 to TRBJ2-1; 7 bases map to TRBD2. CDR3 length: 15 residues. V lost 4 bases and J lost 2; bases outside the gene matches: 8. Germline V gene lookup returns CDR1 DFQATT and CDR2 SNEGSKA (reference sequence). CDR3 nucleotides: TGCAGTGCTAAACCGACTAGCAGCCCCTACAATGAGCAGTTCTTC. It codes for CSAKPTSSPYNEQFF.

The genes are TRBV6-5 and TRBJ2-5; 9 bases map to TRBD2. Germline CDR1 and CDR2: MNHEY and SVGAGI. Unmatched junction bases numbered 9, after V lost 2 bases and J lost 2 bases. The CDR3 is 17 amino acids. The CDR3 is CASSYPLGSGSQETQYF. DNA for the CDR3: TGTGCCAGCAGTTACCCACTCGGTAGCGGGAGTCAAGAGACCCAGTACTTC.

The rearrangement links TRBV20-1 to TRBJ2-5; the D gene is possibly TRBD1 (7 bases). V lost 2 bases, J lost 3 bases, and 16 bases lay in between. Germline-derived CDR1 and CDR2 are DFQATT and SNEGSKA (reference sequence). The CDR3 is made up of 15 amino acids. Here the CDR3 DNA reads TGCAGTGCTAGAATCCCCCAGGGGGGAGAAGAGACCCAGTACTTC. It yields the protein CSARIPQGGEETQYF.

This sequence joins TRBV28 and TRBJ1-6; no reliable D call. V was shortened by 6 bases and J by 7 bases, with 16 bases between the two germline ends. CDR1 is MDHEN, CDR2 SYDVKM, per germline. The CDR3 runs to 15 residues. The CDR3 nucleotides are TGTGCCAGCAGGACTCCGGTATTATTCAATTCACCCCTCCACTTT. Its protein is CASRTPVLFNSPLHF.

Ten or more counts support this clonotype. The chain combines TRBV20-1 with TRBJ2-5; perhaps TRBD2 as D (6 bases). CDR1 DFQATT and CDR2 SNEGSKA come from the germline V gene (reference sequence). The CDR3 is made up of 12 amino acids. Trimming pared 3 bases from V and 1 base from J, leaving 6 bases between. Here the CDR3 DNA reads TGCAGTGCTAGGACTAGCCAAGAGACCCAGTACTTC. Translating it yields CSARTSQETQYF.

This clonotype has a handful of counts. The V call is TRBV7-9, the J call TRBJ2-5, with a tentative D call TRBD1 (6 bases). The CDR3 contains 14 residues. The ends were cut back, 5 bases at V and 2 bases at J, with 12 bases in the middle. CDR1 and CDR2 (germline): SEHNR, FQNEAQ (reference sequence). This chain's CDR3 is CASSLGTPQETQYF. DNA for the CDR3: TGTGCCAGCAGCCTTGGGACACCTCAAGAGACCCAGTACTTC.

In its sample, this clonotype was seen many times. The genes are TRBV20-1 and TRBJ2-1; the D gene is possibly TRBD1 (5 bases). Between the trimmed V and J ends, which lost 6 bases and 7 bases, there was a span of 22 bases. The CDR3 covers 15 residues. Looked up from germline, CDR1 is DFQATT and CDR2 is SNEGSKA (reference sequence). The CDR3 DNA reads TGCAGTGCGCCTAATCAGGGTAACCTAGGGAATGAGCAGTTCTTC. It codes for CSAPNQGNLGNEQFF.

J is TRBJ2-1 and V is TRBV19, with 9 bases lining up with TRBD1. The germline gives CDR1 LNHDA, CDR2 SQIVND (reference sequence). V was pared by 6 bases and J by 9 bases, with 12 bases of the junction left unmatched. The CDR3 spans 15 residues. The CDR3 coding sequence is TGTGCCAGTAGGCTCCATACAGGGGGCTTTAGTGAGCAGTTCTTC. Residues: CASRLHTGGFSEQFF.

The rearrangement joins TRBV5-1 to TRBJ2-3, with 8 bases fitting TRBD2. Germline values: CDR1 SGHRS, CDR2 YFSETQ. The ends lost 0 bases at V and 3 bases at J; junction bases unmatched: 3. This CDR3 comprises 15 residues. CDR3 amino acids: CASSLEPSGTDTQYF. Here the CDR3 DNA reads TGCGCCAGCAGCTTGGAACCTAGCGGGACAGATACGCAGTATTTT.

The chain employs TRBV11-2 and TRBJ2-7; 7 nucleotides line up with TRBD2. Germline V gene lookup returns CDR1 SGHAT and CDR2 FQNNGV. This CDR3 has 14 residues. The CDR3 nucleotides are TGCGTCAGCAGCTTCGGGGGGACCTTAGGGGAGCAGTACGTC. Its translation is CVSSFGGTLGEQYV.

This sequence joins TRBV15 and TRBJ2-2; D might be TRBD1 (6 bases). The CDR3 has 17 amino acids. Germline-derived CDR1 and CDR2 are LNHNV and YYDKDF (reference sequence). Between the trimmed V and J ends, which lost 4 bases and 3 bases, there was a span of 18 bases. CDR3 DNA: TGTGCCACCAGCACCTGGGGGCTTTGGGCCCACACCGGGGAGCTGTTTTTT. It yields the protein CATSTWGLWAHTGELFF. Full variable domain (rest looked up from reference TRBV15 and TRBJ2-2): DAMVIQNPRYQVTQFGKPVTLSCSQTLNHNVMYWYQQKSSQAPKLLFHYYDKDFNNEADTPDNFQSRRPNTSFCFLDIRSPGLGDTAMYLCATSTWGLWAHTGELFFGEGSRLTVL.

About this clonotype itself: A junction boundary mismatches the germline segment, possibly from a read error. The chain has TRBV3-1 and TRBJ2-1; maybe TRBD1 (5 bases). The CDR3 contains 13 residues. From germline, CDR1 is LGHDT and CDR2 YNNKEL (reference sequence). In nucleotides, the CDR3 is TGTGCCAGCAGCCTCACTGACGCAGGGTGGTACAACTTC. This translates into CASSLTDAGWYNF.

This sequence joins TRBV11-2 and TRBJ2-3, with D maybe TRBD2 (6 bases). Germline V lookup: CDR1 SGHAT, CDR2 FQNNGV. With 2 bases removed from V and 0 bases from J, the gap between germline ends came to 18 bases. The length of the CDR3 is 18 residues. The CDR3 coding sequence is TGTGCCAGCAGCTTATGGAGGGTAGCAGTTACTAGCACAGATACGCAGTATTTT. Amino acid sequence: CASSLWRVAVTSTDTQYF.

In nucleotides, the CDR3 is TGTGCCAGCAGTTATAACGGGGGAGTCTCCAGTTCGGGCAATCAGCCCCAGCATTTT. It is translated as CASSYNGGVSSSGNQPQHF. The chain has TRBV6-2 or TRBV6-3 and TRBJ1-5; tentative D call: TRBD1 (5 bases). The CDR3 loop spans 19 amino acids. CDR1 and CDR2 from the germline V gene are MNHEY and SVGEGT. The V end was cut by 3 bases, the J end by 2 bases, with 23 bases between.

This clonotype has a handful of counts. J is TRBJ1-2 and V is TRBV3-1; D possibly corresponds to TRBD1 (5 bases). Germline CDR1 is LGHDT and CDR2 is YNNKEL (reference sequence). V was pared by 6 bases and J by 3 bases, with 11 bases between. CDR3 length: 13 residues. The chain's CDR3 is CASRLGQDYGYTF. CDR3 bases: TGTGCCAGCAGGCTCGGACAAGACTATGGCTACACCTTC.

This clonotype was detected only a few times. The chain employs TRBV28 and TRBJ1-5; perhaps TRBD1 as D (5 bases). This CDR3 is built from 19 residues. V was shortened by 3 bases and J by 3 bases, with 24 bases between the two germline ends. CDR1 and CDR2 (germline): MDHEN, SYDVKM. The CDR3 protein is CASSFPARGAQPDNQPQHF. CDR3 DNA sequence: TGTGCCAGCAGTTTCCCTGCCCGAGGGGCCCAACCGGACAATCAGCCCCAGCATTTT. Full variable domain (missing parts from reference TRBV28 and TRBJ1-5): DVKVTQSSRYLVKRTGEKVFLECVQDMDHENMFWYRQDPGLGLRLIYFSYDVKMKEKGDIPEGYSVSREKKERFSLILESASTNQTSMYLCASSFPARGAQPDNQPQHFGDGTRLSIL.

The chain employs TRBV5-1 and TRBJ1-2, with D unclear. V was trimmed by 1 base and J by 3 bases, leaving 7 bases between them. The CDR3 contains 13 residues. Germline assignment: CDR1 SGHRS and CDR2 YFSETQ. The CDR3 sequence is CASSLQDHYGYTF. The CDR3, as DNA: TGCGCCAGCAGCTTGCAGGACCACTATGGCTACACCTTC.

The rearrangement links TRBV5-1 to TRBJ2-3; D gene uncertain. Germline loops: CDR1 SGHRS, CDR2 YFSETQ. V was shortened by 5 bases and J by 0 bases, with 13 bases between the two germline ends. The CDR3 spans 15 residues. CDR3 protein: CASRTKGSSTDTQYF. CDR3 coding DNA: TGCGCCAGCAGAACCAAGGGATCTAGCACAGATACGCAGTATTTT. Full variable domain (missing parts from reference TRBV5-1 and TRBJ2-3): KAGVTQTPRYLIKTRGQQVTLSCSPISGHRSVSWYQQTPGQGLQFLFEYFSETQRNKGNFPGRFSGRQFSNSRSEMNVSTLELGDSALYLCASRTKGSSTDTQYFGPGTRLTVL.

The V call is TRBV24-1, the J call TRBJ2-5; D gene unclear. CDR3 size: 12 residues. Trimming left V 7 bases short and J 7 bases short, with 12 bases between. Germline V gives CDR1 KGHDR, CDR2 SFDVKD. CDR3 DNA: TGTGCCACCAGCCCTGGCAGAGGGACCCAGTACTTC. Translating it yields CATSPGRGTQYF.